These T cell receptor beta chains were read from a single sample in a study of blood T cell repertoires in COVID-19. Measured with immunoSEQ multiplex PCR; TCRdb has only the in-frame clones, and not every one. The repertoire consists of under 250,000 clones, with roughly 80% occurring once and the leading ten covering over 7.5%. The sample comprised peripheral blood. These receptors were obtained from an elderly man with acute or convalescent COVID-19. CDR3s include the opening cysteine and the closing phenylalanine or tryptophan. D genes are given only for firm matches.

CDR3 protein	V gene	D gene
CASSPPGQGYGYTF	TRBV18	TRBD1
CASSRTRGAGGHNEQFF	TRBV4-2	TRBD2
CASSAGRAAEQYF	TRBV7-8	TRBD2
CASTSQGMGSPLHF	TRBV2	-
CASSATGRQPQHF	TRBV12-3/TRBV12-4	-
CASSPHGSSYEQYF	TRBV28	-
CASSLEAGAAYEQYF	TRBV7-9	-
CASSQGIDQPQHF	TRBV12-3/TRBV12-4	-
CASSLTLGQGHGYTF	TRBV5-1	TRBD1
CASSPRSIDRGTNNQPQHF	TRBV18	-
CASSLYRVQGNTIYF	TRBV13	-
CASRISGRGEAFF	TRBV7-9	-
CASTRTFGSYNEQFF	TRBV9	-
CASSAGTGPGELFF	TRBV5-1	TRBD1
CASSLGQGVDEQFF	TRBV28	TRBD1
CASSDRTDYTEAFF	TRBV6-1	-
CSVEPQGKGEKLFF	TRBV29-1	-
CASSGGQANQPQHF	TRBV28	-
CATKEGSVNQPQHF	TRBV2	-
CASSYSAATNEKLFF	TRBV6-5	-
CASSLVGVQETQYF	TRBV4-2	-
CASSPGAIQPQHF	TRBV6-5	-
CASSLAGRNYEQYF	TRBV7-2	-
CASSSVRGNYGYTF	TRBV5-1	-
CASSFGQRRGGEQFF	TRBV27	-
CASSEVGTSDEQYF	TRBV6-1	-
CASSLIEGLAKNIQYF	TRBV7-9	-
CASRVDQGIGEQYF	TRBV2	-
CASGLPGVLQETQYF	TRBV12-5	-
CASTSTGTSYNEQFF	TRBV28	-
CAISVTGVRETQYF	TRBV10-3	TRBD1
CASSLLAGETQYF	TRBV11-3	-
CASSDKTTSTNEKLFF	TRBV2	-
CASSKVSEDRRYSNQPQHF	TRBV21-1	-
CASSLGGGPLPSQPQHF	TRBV7-9	-
CASSPPGQGARNEQFF	TRBV18	TRBD1
CASSIAQGASNQPQHF	TRBV19	TRBD1
CASSQVAGREQFF	TRBV3-1/TRBV3-2	TRBD2
CASSPTRDRNVLTF	TRBV5-4	-
CASKLGQISNQPQHF	TRBV6-5	TRBD1